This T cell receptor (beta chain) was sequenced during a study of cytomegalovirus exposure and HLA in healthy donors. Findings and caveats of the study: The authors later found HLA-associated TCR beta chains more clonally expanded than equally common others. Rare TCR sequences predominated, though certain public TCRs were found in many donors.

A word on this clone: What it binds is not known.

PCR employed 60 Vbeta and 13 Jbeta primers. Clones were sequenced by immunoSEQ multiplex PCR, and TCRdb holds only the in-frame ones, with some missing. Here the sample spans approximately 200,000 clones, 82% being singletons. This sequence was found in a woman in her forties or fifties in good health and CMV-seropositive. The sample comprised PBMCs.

The CDR3 coding sequence is TGTGCCAGCAGTCCGACCCGCGACAGTCAAGAGACCCAGTACTTC. Amino acid sequence: CASSPTRDSQETQYF. This chain connects TRBV27 to TRBJ2-5; a weak D match, TRBD1 (5 bases). The V gene's germline CDR1 is MNHEY and CDR2 SMNVEV (reference sequence). The CDR3 totals 15 residues. V was pared by 5 bases and J by 2 bases, with 15 bases between.